Detailed here is one TCR beta chain. The antigen is not known. The data were taken from a study of identical twins. TCRdb reprocessed the 5' RACE reads via MiXCR and lists one record per CDR3 protein. Among a few hundred thousand distinct CDR3 sequences listed, 14% were seen once. This CDR3 is built from 14 residues. V shed 7 bases and J shed 6 bases, with 19 bases lying between them. CDR1 SQVTM and CDR2 ANQGSEA come from the germline V gene. Whole-study findings and limits: A lower insertion count was a feature of abundant cord blood beta clonotypes, with no such feature in memory repertoires. Modelling approaches yielded underestimates of out-of-frame TCR alpha sharing between monozygotic twins.

These data were likewise used in another study, on yellow fever vaccine responses in identical twins.

The TCR originated in a woman between 18 and 29 years old in good health. The gene calls are TRBV29-1 and TRBJ2-1, with D perhaps TRBD1 (6 bases). The sequenced sample consisted of CD4+ T cells sorted from blood. CDR3 in amino acids: CSACIGDTSNEQFF. CDR3 in DNA: TGCAGCGCTTGCATAGGGGACACTTCCAATGAGCAGTTCTTC.